These 27 T cell receptor beta chains originate from one sample sequenced in a study of cytomegalovirus exposure and HLA in healthy donors. Researchers ran the PCR with 60 Vbeta and 13 Jbeta primers. Data came from immunoSEQ multiplex PCR; TCRdb stores just in-frame clones and leaves some out. The top ten clones hold less than 8.5% of a sample with 150,000 to 180,000 clones, around 79% of them seen once. The source material was PBMCs. All receptors come from a man between 25 and 39 years old in good health and CMV-seropositive.

This sequence joins TRBV7-2 and TRBJ1-1, with TRBD1 as a possible D gene (5 bases). The CDR3 is 14 residues long. V lost 5 bases and J lost 1, with 11 bases in between. CDR1 and CDR2 from the germline V gene are SGHTA and FQGNSA. In DNA, the CDR3 is TGTGCCAGCAGCCTGGGGGGGGAGAACACTGAAGCTTTCTTT. Translating gives CASSLGGENTEAFF.

The chain combines TRBV7-9 with TRBJ2-3; D may be TRBD2 (6 bases). Per the germline V gene, CDR1 is SEHNR and CDR2 is FQNEAQ (reference sequence). Trimming left V 0 bases short and J 2 bases short, with 15 bases between. This CDR3 region has 17 residues. CDR3 sequence reads: CASSLAISAGYTDTQYF. Written as DNA, the CDR3 is TGTGCCAGCAGCTTAGCGATTTCGGCGGGGTACACAGATACGCAGTATTTT. The complete variable domain, with remaining parts taken from reference TRBV7-9 and TRBJ2-3, reads DTGVSQNPRHKITKRGQNVTFRCDPISEHNRLYWYRQTLGQGPEFLTYFQNEAQLEKSRLLSDRFSAERPKGSFSTLEIQRTEQGDSAMYLCASSLAISAGYTDTQYFGPGTRLTVL.

J is TRBJ2-7 and V is TRBV12-5, with D possibly being TRBD1 (5 bases). The CDR3 has 14 residues. V lost 7 bases and J lost 3, with 16 bases in between. The germline V gene encodes CDR1 LGHNT and CDR2 FRNRAP. The CDR3 sequence is CASASPDSYYEQYF. CDR3 DNA sequence: TGTGCTAGTGCCTCCCCCGACAGTTACTACGAGCAGTACTTC. The variable domain in full, completed from reference TRBV12-5 and TRBJ2-7, reads DARVTQTPRHKVTEMGQEVTMRCQPILGHNTVFWYRQTMMQGLELLAYFRNRAPLDDSGMPKDRFSAEMPDATLATLKIQPSEPRDSAVYFCASASPDSYYEQYFGPGTRLTVT.

This clone has a count of ten or more. The chain couples TRBV19 to TRBJ2-7; a weak D match, TRBD1 (5 bases). V gave up 4 bases and J gave up 6 bases, with 13 bases separating them. This CDR3 is built from 13 residues. CDR1 is LNHDA, CDR2 SQIVND, per germline (reference sequence). CDR3 sequence (DNA): TGTGCCAGTAGTACCCAGGGTTCCGTCGAGCAGTACTTC. It is translated as CASSTQGSVEQYF.

This clone was recorded once. Other DNA sequences in the sample encode the same CDR3. This chain uses TRBV28 with TRBJ2-1; 9 bases are a match to TRBD2. Trimming cost V 11 bases and J 5 bases; bases outside gene matches: 10. This CDR3 region has 14 residues. CDR1 and CDR2 from the germline V gene are MDHEN and SYDVKM. The CDR3 DNA reads TGTGCCTCCTCACTACCTAGCGGGAACAATGAGCAGTTCTTC. This encodes CASSLPSGNNEQFF.

The genes are TRBV7-6 and TRBJ2-2, with TRBD1 identical over 7 bases. V trimming: 2 bases; J trimming: 5 bases; junction bases outside the gene matches: 2. The germline V gene encodes CDR1 SGHVS and CDR2 FNYEAQ. This CDR3 is 14 amino acids long. The CDR3 coding sequence is TGTGCCAGCAGCTTAAACAGGGGAACCGGGGAGCTGTTTTTT. It yields the protein CASSLNRGTGELFF. The whole variable domain, filled in from reference TRBV7-6 and TRBJ2-2, reads GAGVSQSPRYKVTKRGQDVALRCDPISGHVSLYWYRQALGQGPEFLTYFNYEAQQDKSGLPNDRFSAERPEGSISTLTIQRTEQRDSAMYRCASSLNRGTGELFFGEGSRLTVL.

To note about this clone: The junction departs from germline at one end; a sequencing error may be responsible. The chain carries TRBV7-7 and TRBJ2-3, with a tentative D call TRBD2 (6 bases). CDR1 is SSHAT and CDR2 is FNYEAQ in the germline V gene (reference sequence). The CDR3 runs to 16 residues. CDR3 region: CASSQSGRAGTDTQYF. CDR3 in DNA: TGTGCTAGCAGCCAATCAGGCCGGGCGGGGACAGATACGCAGTATTTT.

The V call is TRBV28, the J call TRBJ1-3; D gene unclear. This CDR3 region has 15 residues. Trimming pared 2 bases from V and 4 bases from J, leaving 12 bases between. CDR1 and CDR2 (germline): MDHEN, SYDVKM. CDR3 protein: CASSLRVTSGNTIYF. The CDR3 DNA reads as TGTGCCAGCAGTTTACGGGTTACGTCCGGAAACACCATATATTTT.

The gene calls are TRBV19 and TRBJ2-5; 7 positions agree with TRBD2. V lost 5 bases, J lost 0 bases, and 6 bases stayed unmatched. Germline CDR1 and CDR2: LNHDA and SQIVND (reference sequence). This CDR3 has 15 residues. DNA for the CDR3: TGTGCCAGTAGTTCTCCAGCGGGATACCAAGAGACCCAGTACTTC. Translating it yields CASSSPAGYQETQYF.

The chain has TRBV9 and TRBJ2-1, with TRBD1 matching 7 bases. J gave up 4 bases and V 2 bases, and 6 bases lay outside the gene matches. The CDR3 loop spans 15 amino acids. The V gene's germline CDR1 is SGDLS and CDR2 YYNGEE. The CDR3, as DNA: TGTGCCAGCAGCGTGGCGACAGGGTCTTACAATGAGCAGTTCTTC. Its translation: CASSVATGSYNEQFF.

V gene TRBV27 combines with J gene TRBJ2-3; 8 nucleotides agree with TRBD2. Germline V gives CDR1 MNHEY, CDR2 SMNVEV (reference sequence). The CDR3 length is 15 residues. V gave up 0 bases and J gave up 5 bases; unmatched junction bases: 4. The CDR3 loop is CASSLSGSGIDTQYF. In nucleotides, the CDR3 is TGTGCCAGCAGTTTATCGGGTAGCGGGATAGATACGCAGTATTTT.

V is TRBV7-3 and J is TRBJ2-1; 9 nucleotides align to TRBD2. Trimming removed 5 bases from V and 6 bases from J; junction bases left unmatched: 11. Per germline, CDR1 SGHTA and CDR2 FQGTGA. This CDR3 has 16 residues. The CDR3 here is CASSLRLAEGTNEQFF. The CDR3 DNA reads TGTGCCAGCAGCCTCCGACTAGCGGAAGGGACCAATGAGCAGTTCTTC.

The CDR3 sequence: CASSDGGPPYEQYF. The CDR3 coding sequence is TGTGCCAGCAGTGACGGGGGGCCCCCCTACGAGCAGTACTTC. J is TRBJ2-7 and V is TRBV2, with D tentatively TRBD2 (7 bases). V dropped 3 bases and J dropped 2 bases, with 11 bases sitting between them. Germline-derived CDR1 and CDR2 are SNHLY and FYNNEI. This CDR3 region has 14 residues.

The chain joins TRBV18 to TRBJ2-4; D is undetermined. The CDR3 length is 14 residues. V dropped 0 bases and J dropped 8 bases, with 11 bases sitting between them. Germline assignment: CDR1 KGHSH and CDR2 LQKENI. Here the CDR3 reads CASSPPLAVHIQYF. CDR3 DNA: TGTGCCAGCTCACCACCGTTAGCTGTTCACATTCAGTACTTC.

This clone has only one observation. The chain has TRBV10-2 and TRBJ2-3; D is possibly TRBD2 (6 bases). Germline loops: CDR1 WSHSY, CDR2 SAAADI. Trimming removed 3 bases from V and 10 bases from J, with 26 bases in between. This CDR3 region has 17 residues. CDR3 in amino acids: CASSDISSAGRTGAQYF. The CDR3 DNA is TGCGCCAGCAGTGATATTTCATCGGCAGGGAGGACTGGTGCGCAGTATTTT.

The chain recombines TRBV30 with TRBJ1-4; D gene uncertain. This CDR3 region has 15 residues. The germline V and J ends were trimmed by 0 bases and 6 bases, with 14 bases remaining between them. Germline CDR1 and CDR2: GTSNPN and SVGIG (reference sequence). CDR3 nucleotides: TGTGCCTGGAGTGTTAGCCTTGCGAGCTATGAAAAACTGTTTTTT. This translates into CAWSVSLASYEKLFF.

The sample holds one count of this clone. The rearrangement joins TRBV7-3 to TRBJ2-1; perhaps TRBD1 as D (5 bases). V lost 6 bases to trimming and J lost 9 bases, with 15 bases between them. The CDR3 runs 13 residues. Germline CDR1 reads SGHTA; CDR2 reads FQGTGA. CDR3 sequence: CASSPQGFGEQFF. For the CDR3, the DNA is TGTGCCAGCAGTCCGCAGGGATTTGGTGAGCAGTTCTTC. Based on the CDR3 plus reference TRBV7-3 and TRBJ2-1, the full variable domain is GAGVSQTPSNKVTEKGKYVELRCDPISGHTALYWYRQSLGQGPEFLIYFQGTGAADDSGLPNDRFFAVRPEGSVSTLKIQRTERGDSAVYLCASSPQGFGEQFFGPGTRLTVL.

This clone was seen just once. The chain uses TRBV4-2 and TRBJ2-1, with a possible D match to TRBD1 (5 bases). Germline V lookup: CDR1 LGHNA, CDR2 YNFKEQ. Trimming shortened V by 1 base and J by 7 bases, and 11 bases separated the two germline ends. The CDR3 length is 14 residues. Written as DNA, the CDR3 is TGTGCCAGCAGCCAAGGCAGGGAAAGTAATGAGCAGTTCTTC. Encoded protein: CASSQGRESNEQFF.

The V and J genes are TRBV19 and TRBJ2-2, with D possibly being TRBD1 (5 bases). The CDR3 consists of 14 residues. Germline-derived CDR1 and CDR2 are LNHDA and SQIVND (reference sequence). This CDR3 reads CATSGRANTGELFF. The CDR3, as DNA: TGTGCGACGTCAGGGCGAGCGAACACCGGGGAGCTGTTTTTT.

The rearrangement joins TRBV27 to TRBJ2-7, with D tentatively TRBD2 (5 bases). This CDR3 is 15 amino acids long. Per germline, CDR1 MNHEY and CDR2 SMNVEV (reference sequence). Between the trimmed V and J ends, which lost 5 bases and 2 bases, there was a span of 16 bases. The CDR3 reads CASSRRAEAPYEQYF. CDR3 nucleotide sequence: TGTGCCAGCAGTAGGAGAGCGGAGGCCCCCTACGAGCAGTACTTC.

The chain links TRBV27 to TRBJ2-7; TRBD2 matches 7 bases. The CDR3 extends over 15 amino acids. From germline, CDR1 is MNHEY and CDR2 SMNVEV (reference sequence). Trimming took 4 bases from V and 2 from J; bases not matched to a gene: 8. CDR3 in DNA: TGTGCCAGCAGTTCCCCCCAGCGGGGAACCTACGAGCAGTACTTC. It codes for CASSSPQRGTYEQYF.

The chain is built from TRBV19 and TRBJ2-2, with 8 nucleotides matching TRBD1. The trim removed 8 bases at V and 3 bases at J, leaving 14 bases unmatched. The CDR3 runs 17 residues. Germline CDR1 is LNHDA and CDR2 is SQIVND (reference sequence). In DNA form, the CDR3 reads TGTGCCAGTTGTCCAGGGGGCTCGGTACCGGACACCGGGGAGCTGTTTTTT. Amino acid sequence: CASCPGGSVPDTGELFF.

The chain links TRBV5-4 to TRBJ2-7; weak D call: TRBD2 (5 bases). CDR3 size: 17 residues. In germline, CDR1 is SGHNT, CDR2 YYREEE (reference sequence). Trimming left V 0 bases short and J 0 bases short, with 16 bases between. The CDR3 DNA follows: TGTGCCAGCAGCTTGGAAAATCTGGGAGTAGACTCCTACGAGCAGTACTTC. The encoded protein is CASSLENLGVDSYEQYF.

This chain links TRBV7-9 with TRBJ1-2; D is possibly TRBD1 (5 bases). The CDR3 covers 13 residues. Trimming cost V 5 bases and J 4 bases, with 11 bases left between them. From germline, CDR1 is SEHNR and CDR2 FQNEAQ (reference sequence). Here the CDR3 DNA reads TGTGCCAGCAGCACCGGACACCTCTATGGCTACACCTTC. Protein sequence: CASSTGHLYGYTF.

The V call is TRBV30, the J call TRBJ1-6; no clear D. CDR3 length equals 18 residues. The V gene lost 3 bases and the J gene lost 0 bases, with 18 bases spanning the gap. The germline V gene encodes CDR1 GTSNPN and CDR2 SVGIG (reference sequence). The CDR3 protein is CAWRPRGSKFSYNSPLHF. CDR3 sequence (DNA): TGTGCCTGGAGACCCCGTGGCAGTAAGTTCTCCTATAATTCACCCCTCCACTTT.

The chain employs TRBV6-5 and TRBJ2-7, with a tentative D call TRBD1 (5 bases). The germline V and J ends were trimmed by 2 bases and 1 base, with 15 bases remaining between them. The CDR3 runs to 16 residues. Germline CDR1 is MNHEY and CDR2 is SVGAGI. The chain's CDR3 is CASSYPKNGHSYEQYF. Written as DNA, the CDR3 is TGTGCCAGCAGTTACCCGAAGAACGGACATTCCTACGAGCAGTACTTC.

The rearrangement links TRBV6-5 to TRBJ1-1, with D possibly TRBD1 on 5 matching bases. This CDR3 is 14 amino acids long. The germline gives CDR1 MNHEY, CDR2 SVGAGI. The V end lost 6 bases, the J end lost 5 bases, and 16 bases lay between the germline ends. CDR3 sequence reads: CASRPPREGTEAFF. The CDR3 nucleotides are TGTGCCAGCAGACCGCCCAGGGAGGGGACTGAAGCTTTCTTT.